This T cell receptor beta chain was sequenced in a study of tumor and adjacent non-tumor tissue in lung cancer. Across the study: Patients comprised about a dozen adenocarcinoma, a couple of squamous cell carcinoma and 1 small cell lung cancer.

The library came from three nested PCR rounds adapted from ARM-PCR protocols. TCRdb recomputed calls from the multiplex PCR reads with MiXCR, one row per CDR3 protein. Here the sample spans about 75,000 distinct CDR3 sequences, around four fifths being singletons. The length of the CDR3 is 16 residues. CDR1 is MNHNS and CDR2 is SASEGT in the germline V gene. V gave up 0 bases and J gave up 5 bases, with 11 bases separating them. This sample's RNA came from whole unsorted tissue. This TCR was recovered from a woman aged 45-59 years with non-small cell lung cancer. Sequences were obtained from lung tumor tissue. This chain uses TRBV6-1 with TRBJ2-6, with D unresolved. The CDR3 DNA sequence: TGTGCCAGCAGTGAAGCACAAGGCGATAGGGCCAACGTCCTGACTTTC. The encoded protein is CASSEAQGDRANVLTF.